This T cell receptor beta chain is drawn from a study of graft-versus-host responses after intestinal transplantation. About the study: Anti-thymocyte globulin served as induction for all recipients, who then took tacrolimus and steroids for about three years. Study conclusions and caveats: Recipient bone marrow held GvH clones, some seen earlier in ileum or blood. Some patients had graft-donor T cell macrochimerism, and their allografts showed high graft-versus-host to host-versus-graft clonal ratios.

The data were produced by immunoSEQ multiplex PCR, yet TCRdb's version contains in-frame clones alone and is incomplete. The sample has some 35,000 clones; 94% are singletons. Comments on this clone: What it recognizes is unknown.

Sequences were derived from unstimulated CD4+ T cells sorted from spleen or lymph node cells, sampled before transplant. This TCR derives from a human donor who was the organ donor for an intestinal transplant.

This chain's CDR3 is CASLAGGTDTQYF. The CDR3 region has the DNA TGTGCCAGCCTAGCGGGTGGCACAGATACGCAGTATTTT. V and J are TRBV25-1 and TRBJ2-3; 8 nucleotides agree with TRBD2. CDR3 length: 13 residues. Germline V gene data show CDR1 as MGHDK and CDR2 as SYGVNS. Trimming removed 8 bases from V and 1 base from J; junction bases left unmatched: 2. Based on the CDR3 plus reference TRBV25-1 and TRBJ2-3, the full variable domain is EADIYQTPRYLVIGTGKKITLECSQTMGHDKMYWYQQDPGMELHLIHYSYGVNSTEKGDLSSESTVSRIRTEHFPLTLESARPSHTSQYLCASLAGGTDTQYFGPGTRLTVL.